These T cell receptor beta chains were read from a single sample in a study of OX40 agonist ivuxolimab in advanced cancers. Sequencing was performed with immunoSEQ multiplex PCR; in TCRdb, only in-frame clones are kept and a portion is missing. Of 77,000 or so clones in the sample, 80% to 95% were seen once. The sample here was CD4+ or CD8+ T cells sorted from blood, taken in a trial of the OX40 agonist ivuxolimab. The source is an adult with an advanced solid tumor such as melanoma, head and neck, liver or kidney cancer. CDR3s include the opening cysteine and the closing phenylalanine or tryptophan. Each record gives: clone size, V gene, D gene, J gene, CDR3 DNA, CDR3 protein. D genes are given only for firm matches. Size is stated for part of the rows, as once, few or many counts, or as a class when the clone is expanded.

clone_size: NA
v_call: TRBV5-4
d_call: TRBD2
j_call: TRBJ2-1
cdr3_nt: TGTGCCAGCAGCTTACCGACTAGCGGGATTACCAATGAGCAGTTCTTC
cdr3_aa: CASSLPTSGITNEQFF

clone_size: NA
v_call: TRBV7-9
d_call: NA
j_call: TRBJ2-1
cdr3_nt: TGTGCCAGCAACCAAGCGACTGACAATGAGCAGTTCTTC
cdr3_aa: CASNQATDNEQFF

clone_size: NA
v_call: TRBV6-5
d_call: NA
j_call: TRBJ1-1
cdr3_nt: TGTGCCAGCAGTTTTCGGATGACAAACATGAACACTGAAGCTTTCTTT
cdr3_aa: CASSFRMTNMNTEAFF

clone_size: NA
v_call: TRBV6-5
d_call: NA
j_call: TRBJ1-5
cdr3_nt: TGTGCCAGCAGCAATCCCGGGGGGCAGCCCCAGCATTTT
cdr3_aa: CASSNPGGQPQHF

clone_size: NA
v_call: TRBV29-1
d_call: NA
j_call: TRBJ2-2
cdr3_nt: TGCAGCGTCACTCCAGGGGGAGGGAACACCGGGGAGCTGTTTTTT
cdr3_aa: CSVTPGGGNTGELFF

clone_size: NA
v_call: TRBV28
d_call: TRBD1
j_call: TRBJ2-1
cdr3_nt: TGTGCCAGCAGTGAACAGGGGGCGCGGAATGAGCAGTTCTTC
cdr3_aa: CASSEQGARNEQFF

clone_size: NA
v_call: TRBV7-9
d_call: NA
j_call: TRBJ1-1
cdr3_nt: TGTGCCAGCAGCCAACAGGGCAGGGACACTGAAGCTTTCTTT
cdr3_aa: CASSQQGRDTEAFF

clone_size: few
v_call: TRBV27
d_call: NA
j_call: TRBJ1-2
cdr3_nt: TGTGCCAGCAGTTCATTAGGGGGGCAGCTCTATGGCTACACCTTC
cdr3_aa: CASSSLGGQLYGYTF

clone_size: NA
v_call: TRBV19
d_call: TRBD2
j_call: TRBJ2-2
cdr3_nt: TGTGCCAGTAGTATCCGGGAGGGCCTCACCGGGGAGCTGTTTTTT
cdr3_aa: CASSIREGLTGELFF

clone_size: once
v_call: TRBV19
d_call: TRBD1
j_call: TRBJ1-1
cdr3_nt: TGTGCCAGTAGGGACAGGGGGCAAACTGAAGCTTTCTTT
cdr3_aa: CASRDRGQTEAFF

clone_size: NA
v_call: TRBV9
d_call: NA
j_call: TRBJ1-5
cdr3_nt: TGTGCCAGCAGCGTGTCTCGCCAGGGGTTTCAGCCCCAGCATTTT
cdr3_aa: CASSVSRQGFQPQHF

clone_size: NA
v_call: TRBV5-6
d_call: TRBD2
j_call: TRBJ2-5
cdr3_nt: TGTGCCAGCAGCTTGGGTCCTGTGACTAGCGGGACCCAGTACTTC
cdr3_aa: CASSLGPVTSGTQYF

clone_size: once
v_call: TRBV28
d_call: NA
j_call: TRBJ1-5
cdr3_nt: TGTGCCAGCAGTACCCCTCTCGGACAAGATAGCAATCAGCCCCAGCATTTT
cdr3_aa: CASSTPLGQDSNQPQHF

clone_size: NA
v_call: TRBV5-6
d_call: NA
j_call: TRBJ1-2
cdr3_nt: TGTGCCAGCAGCTTGGGACAGCTTCGTAACTATGGCTACACCTTC
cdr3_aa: CASSLGQLRNYGYTF

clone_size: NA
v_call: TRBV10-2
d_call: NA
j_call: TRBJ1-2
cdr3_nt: TGCGCCAGCAGTCAGGGTTGGGATGGCTACACCTTC
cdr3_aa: CASSQGWDGYTF

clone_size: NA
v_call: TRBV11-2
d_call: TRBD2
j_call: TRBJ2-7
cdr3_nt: TGTGCCAGCAGCTTACGGGGGGCGGGAGGGCCTCTTTCCTACGAGCAGTACTTC
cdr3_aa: CASSLRGAGGPLSYEQYF

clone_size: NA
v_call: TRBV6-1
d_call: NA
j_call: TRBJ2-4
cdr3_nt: TGTGCCAGCAGTGGTCTGGGAGGATACCTAGCCAAAAACATTCAGTACTTC
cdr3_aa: CASSGLGGYLAKNIQYF

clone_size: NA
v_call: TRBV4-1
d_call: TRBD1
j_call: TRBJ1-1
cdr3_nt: TGCGCCAGCAGCCGATACCCACAGGGGCCCGACACTGAAGCTTTCTTT
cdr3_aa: CASSRYPQGPDTEAFF

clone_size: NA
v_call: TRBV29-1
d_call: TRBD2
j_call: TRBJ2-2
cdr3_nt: TGCAGCGTTGAACGGGCGGGGGGCCCTGGCACCGGGGAGCTGTTTTTT
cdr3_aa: CSVERAGGPGTGELFF

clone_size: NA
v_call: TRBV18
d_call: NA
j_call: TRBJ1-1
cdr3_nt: TGTGCCAGCTCACCATTGGCGACAAAATCCACTGAAGCTTTCTTT
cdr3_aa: CASSPLATKSTEAFF

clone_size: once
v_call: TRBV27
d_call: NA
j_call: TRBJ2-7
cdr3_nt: TGTGCCAGCATAGGCTCCCACTACGAGCAGTACTTC
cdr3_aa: CASIGSHYEQYF

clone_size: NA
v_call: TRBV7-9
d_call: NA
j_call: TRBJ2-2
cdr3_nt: TGTGCCAGCAGCTTCTCGCCGGCCGGGGAGCTGTTTTTT
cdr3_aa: CASSFSPAGELFF

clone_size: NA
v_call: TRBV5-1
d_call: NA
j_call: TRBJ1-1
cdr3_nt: TGCGCCAGCAGCTTGGACGGGGTAAGGACTGAAGCTTTCTTT
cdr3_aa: CASSLDGVRTEAFF

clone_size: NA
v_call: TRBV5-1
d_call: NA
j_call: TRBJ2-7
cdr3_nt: TGCGCCAGCAGTTATGCTACAGGGTCCTACGAGCAGTACTTC
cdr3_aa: CASSYATGSYEQYF

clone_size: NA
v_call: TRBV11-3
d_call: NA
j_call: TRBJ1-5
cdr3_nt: TGTGCCAGCCTCGAGGGCAATCAGCCCCAGCATTTT
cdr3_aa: CASLEGNQPQHF

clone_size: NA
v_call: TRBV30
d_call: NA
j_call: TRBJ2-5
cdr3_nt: TGTTCTGGGGGGCTGGGGGGACGCGAGACCCAGTACTTC
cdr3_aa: CSGGLGGRETQYF

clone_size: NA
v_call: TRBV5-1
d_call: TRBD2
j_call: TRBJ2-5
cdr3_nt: TGCGCCAGCAGCTTCACGGTAGCGGGAGAGACCCAGTACTTC
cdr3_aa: CASSFTVAGETQYF

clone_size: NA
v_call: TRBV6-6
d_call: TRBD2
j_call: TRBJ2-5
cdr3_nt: TGTGCCAGCAGTTTGTCTAGCGGACAAGAGACCCAGTACTTC
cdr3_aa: CASSLSSGQETQYF

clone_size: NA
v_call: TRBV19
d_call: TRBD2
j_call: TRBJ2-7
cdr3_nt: TGTGCCAGTAGCAGAACCGGACTAGCGGGGGGGTCGAGCTCCTACGAGCAGTACTTC
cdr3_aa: CASSRTGLAGGSSSYEQYF

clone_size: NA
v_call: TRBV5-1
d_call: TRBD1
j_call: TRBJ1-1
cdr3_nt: TGCGCCAGCAGCTCTTCAGGGGGGAACACTGAAGCTTTCTTT
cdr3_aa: CASSSSGGNTEAFF

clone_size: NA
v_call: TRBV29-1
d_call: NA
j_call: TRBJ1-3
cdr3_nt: TGCAGCGTCCTAGACCTCTCTGGAAACACCATATATTTT
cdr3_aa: CSVLDLSGNTIYF

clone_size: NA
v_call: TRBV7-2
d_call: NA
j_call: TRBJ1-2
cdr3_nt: TGTGCCAGCAGCCCAGCCGGCAGCGAGAACTATGGCTACACCTTC
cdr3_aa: CASSPAGSENYGYTF

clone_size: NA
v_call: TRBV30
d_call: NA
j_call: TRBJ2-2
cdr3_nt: TGTGCCCGGCAAACAGGGACCGGGGAGCTGTTTTTT
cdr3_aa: CARQTGTGELFF

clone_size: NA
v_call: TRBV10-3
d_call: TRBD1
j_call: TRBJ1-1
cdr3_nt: TGTGCCATCAGGGGGACAGGGACGAACACTGAAGCTTTCTTT
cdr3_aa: CAIRGTGTNTEAFF

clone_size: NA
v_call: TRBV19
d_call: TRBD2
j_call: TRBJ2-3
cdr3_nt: TGTGCCAGTAGTTATCCACTAGCGGGAGAAGTAGATACGCAGTATTTT
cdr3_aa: CASSYPLAGEVDTQYF

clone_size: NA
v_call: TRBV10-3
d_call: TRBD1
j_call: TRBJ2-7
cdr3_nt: TGTGCCGAGACAGGGACCTCCTACGAGCAGTACTTC
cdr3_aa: CAETGTSYEQYF

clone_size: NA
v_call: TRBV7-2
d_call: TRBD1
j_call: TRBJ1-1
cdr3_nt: TGTGCCAGCAGGATCCAGGGGGCCACTGAAGCTTTCTTT
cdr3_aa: CASRIQGATEAFF

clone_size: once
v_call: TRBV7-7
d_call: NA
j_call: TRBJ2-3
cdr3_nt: TGTGCCAGCAGCTTAGCTTGGGGAGATACGCAGTATTTT
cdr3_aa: CASSLAWGDTQYF

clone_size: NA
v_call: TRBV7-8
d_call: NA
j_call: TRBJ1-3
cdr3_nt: TGTGCCAGCAGCTTAGGTCAGGGGATCGGTGGAAACACCATATATTTT
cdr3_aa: CASSLGQGIGGNTIYF

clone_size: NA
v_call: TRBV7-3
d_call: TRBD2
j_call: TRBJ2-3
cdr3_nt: TGTGCCAGCAGCTTTAGCGGGTCCTACACAGATACGCAGTATTTT
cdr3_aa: CASSFSGSYTDTQYF